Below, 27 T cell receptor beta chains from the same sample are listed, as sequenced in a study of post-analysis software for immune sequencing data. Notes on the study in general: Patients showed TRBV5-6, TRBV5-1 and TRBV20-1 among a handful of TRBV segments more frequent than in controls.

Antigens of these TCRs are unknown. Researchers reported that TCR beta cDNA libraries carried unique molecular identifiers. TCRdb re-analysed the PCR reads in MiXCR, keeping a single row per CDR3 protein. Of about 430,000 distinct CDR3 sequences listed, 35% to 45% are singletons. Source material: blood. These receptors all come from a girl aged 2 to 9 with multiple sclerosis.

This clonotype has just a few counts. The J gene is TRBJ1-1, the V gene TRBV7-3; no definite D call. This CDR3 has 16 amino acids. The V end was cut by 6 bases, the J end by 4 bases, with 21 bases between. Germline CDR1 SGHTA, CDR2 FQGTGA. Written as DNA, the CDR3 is TGTGCCAGCAGTCTGACGACGGCCTTTTCGGGCACTGAAGCTTTCTTT. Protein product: CASSLTTAFSGTEAFF. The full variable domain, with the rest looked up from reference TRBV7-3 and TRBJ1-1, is GAGVSQTPSNKVTEKGKYVELRCDPISGHTALYWYRQSLGQGPEFLIYFQGTGAADDSGLPNDRFFAVRPEGSVSTLKIQRTERGDSAVYLCASSLTTAFSGTEAFFGQGTRLTVV.

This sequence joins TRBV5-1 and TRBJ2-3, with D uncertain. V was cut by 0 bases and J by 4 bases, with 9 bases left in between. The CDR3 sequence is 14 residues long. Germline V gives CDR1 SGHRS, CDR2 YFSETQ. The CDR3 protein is CASSLAATPDTQYF. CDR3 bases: TGCGCCAGCAGCTTGGCGGCTACCCCAGATACGCAGTATTTT.

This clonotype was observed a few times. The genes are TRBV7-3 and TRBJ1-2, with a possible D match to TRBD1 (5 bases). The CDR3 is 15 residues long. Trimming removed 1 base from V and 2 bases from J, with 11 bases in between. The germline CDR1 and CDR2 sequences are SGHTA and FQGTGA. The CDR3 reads CASSLRGDGNYGYTF. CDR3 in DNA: TGTGCCAGCAGCTTAAGGGGGGACGGAAACTATGGCTACACCTTC.

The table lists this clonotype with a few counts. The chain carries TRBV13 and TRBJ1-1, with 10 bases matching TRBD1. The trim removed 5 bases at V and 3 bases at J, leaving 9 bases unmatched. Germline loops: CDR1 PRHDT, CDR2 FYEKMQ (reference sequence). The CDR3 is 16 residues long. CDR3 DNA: TGTGCCAGCAGCGAACACTGGACAGGGGGAGACACTGAAGCTTTCTTT. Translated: CASSEHWTGGDTEAFF.

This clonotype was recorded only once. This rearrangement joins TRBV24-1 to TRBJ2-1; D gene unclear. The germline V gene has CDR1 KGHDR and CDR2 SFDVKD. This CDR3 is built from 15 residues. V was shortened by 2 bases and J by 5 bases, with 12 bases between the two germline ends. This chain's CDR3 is CATSDSLPGHNEQFF. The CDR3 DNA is TGTGCCACCAGTGATTCTCTCCCGGGCCACAATGAGCAGTTCTTC.

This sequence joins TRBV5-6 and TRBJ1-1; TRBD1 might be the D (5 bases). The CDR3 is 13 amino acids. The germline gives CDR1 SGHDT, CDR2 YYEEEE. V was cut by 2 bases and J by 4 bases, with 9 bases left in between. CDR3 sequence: CASSFLRGTEAFF. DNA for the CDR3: TGTGCCAGCAGCTTCCTAAGGGGCACTGAAGCTTTCTTT.

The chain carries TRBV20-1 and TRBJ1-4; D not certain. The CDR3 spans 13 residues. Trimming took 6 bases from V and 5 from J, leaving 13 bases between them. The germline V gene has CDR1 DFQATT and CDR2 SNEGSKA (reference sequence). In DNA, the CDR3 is TGCAGTGCCACCCGCCAAGTGAATGAAAAACTGTTTTTT. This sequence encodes CSATRQVNEKLFF.

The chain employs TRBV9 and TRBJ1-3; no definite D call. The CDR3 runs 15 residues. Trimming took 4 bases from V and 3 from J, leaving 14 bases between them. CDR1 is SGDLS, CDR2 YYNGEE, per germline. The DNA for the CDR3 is TGTGCCAGCAGCCCCCTGGGAGGGCTTGGAAACACCATATATTTT. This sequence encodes CASSPLGGLGNTIYF.

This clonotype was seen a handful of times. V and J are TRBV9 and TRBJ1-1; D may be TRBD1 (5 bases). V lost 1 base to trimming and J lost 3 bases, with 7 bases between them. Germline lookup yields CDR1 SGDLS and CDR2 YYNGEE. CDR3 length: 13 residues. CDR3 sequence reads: CASSVIGDTEAFF. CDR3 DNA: TGTGCCAGCAGCGTAATAGGGGACACTGAAGCTTTCTTT.

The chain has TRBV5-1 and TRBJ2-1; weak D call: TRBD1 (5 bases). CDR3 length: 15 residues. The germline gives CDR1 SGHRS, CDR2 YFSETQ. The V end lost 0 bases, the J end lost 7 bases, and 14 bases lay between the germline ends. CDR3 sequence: CASSLEILGANEQFF. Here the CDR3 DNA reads TGCGCCAGCAGCTTGGAAATATTAGGGGCTAATGAGCAGTTCTTC.

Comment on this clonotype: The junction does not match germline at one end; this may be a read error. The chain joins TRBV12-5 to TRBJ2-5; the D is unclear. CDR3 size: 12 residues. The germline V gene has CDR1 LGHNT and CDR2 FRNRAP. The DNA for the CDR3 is TGTGCTGGTGGTCGCCCAGAAGGGACCCAGTACTTC. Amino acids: CAGGRPEGTQYF.

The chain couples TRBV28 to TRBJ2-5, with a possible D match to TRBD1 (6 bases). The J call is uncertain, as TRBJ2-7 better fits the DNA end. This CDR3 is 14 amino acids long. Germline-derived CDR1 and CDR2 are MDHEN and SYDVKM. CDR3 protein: CASSLVGGIYEQYF. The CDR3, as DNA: TGTGCCAGCAGTTTAGTTGGGGGCATATACGAGCAGTACTTC.

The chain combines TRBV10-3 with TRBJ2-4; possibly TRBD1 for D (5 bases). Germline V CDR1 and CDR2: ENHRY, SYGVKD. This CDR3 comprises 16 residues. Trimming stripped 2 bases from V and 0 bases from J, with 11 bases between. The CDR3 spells CAISETQDTAKNIQYF. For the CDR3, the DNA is TGTGCCATCAGTGAGACCCAGGACACAGCCAAAAACATTCAGTACTTC.

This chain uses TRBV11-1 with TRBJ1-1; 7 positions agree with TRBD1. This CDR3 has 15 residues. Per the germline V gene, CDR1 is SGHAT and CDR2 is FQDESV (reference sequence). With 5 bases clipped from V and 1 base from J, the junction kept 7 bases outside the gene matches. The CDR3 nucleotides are TGTGCCAGCAGCCGACAGGGACAGCCGAACACTGAAGCTTTCTTT. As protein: CASSRQGQPNTEAFF. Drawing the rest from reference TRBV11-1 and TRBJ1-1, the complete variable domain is EAEVAQSPRYKITEKSQAVAFWCDPISGHATLYWYRQILGQGPELLVQFQDESVVDDSQLPKDRFSAERLKGVDSTLKIQPAELGDSAMYLCASSRQGQPNTEAFFGQGTRLTVV.

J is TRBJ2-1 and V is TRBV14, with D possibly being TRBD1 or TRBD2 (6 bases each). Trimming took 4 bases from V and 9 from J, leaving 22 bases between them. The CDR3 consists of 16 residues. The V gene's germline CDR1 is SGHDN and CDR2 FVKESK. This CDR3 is CASSPSATGGLTEQFF. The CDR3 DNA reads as TGTGCCAGCAGCCCCTCAGCGACCGGGGGCTTGACTGAGCAGTTCTTC. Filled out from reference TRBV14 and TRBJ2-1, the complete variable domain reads EAGVTQFPSHSVIEKGQTVTLRCDPISGHDNLYWYRRVMGKEIKFLLHFVKESKQDESGMPNNRFLAERTGGTYSTLKVQPAELEDSGVYFCASSPSATGGLTEQFFGPGTRLTVL.

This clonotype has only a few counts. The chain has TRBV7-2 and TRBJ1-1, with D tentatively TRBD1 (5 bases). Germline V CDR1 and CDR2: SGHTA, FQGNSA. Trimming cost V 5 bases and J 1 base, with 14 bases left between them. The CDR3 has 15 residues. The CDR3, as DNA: TGTGCCAGCAGCCCCCAAGAGGGGAGGAACACTGAAGCTTTCTTT. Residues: CASSPQEGRNTEAFF.

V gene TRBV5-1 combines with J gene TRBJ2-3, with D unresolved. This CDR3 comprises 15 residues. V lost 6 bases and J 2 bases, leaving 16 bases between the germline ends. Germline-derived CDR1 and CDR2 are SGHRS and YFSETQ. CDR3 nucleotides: TGCGCCAGCACTCGGACGGATCCTTCCACAGATACGCAGTATTTT. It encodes CASTRTDPSTDTQYF.

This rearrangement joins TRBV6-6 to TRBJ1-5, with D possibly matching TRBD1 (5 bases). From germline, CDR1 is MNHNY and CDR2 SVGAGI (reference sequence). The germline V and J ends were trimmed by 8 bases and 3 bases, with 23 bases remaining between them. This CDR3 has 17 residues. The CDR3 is CASRPWGIPKSNQPQHF. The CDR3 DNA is TGTGCCAGCCGCCCCTGGGGGATCCCTAAATCCAATCAGCCCCAGCATTTT.

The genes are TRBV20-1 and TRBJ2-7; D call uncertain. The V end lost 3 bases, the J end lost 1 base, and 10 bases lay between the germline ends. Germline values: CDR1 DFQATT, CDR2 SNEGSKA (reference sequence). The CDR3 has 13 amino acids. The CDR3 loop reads CSARDGESYEQYF. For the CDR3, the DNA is TGCAGTGCTAGGGATGGTGAGTCCTACGAGCAGTACTTC.

The CDR3 is CATNGGTSAYEQYF. CDR3 DNA: TGTGCCACCAATGGTGGGACTAGCGCCTACGAGCAGTACTTC. The rearrangement joins TRBV10-3 to TRBJ2-7; 10 bases agree with TRBD2. Per germline, CDR1 ENHRY and CDR2 SYGVKD. V shed 10 bases, J shed 2 bases, and the junction held 8 bases outside the gene matches. This CDR3 has 14 amino acids.

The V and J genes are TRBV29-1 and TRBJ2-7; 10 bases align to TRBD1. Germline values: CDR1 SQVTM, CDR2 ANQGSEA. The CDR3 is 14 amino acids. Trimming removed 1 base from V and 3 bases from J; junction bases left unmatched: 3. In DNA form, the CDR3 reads TGCAGCGTTGAAGGGACAGGGGGTCTCTACGAGCAGTACTTC. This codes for CSVEGTGGLYEQYF.

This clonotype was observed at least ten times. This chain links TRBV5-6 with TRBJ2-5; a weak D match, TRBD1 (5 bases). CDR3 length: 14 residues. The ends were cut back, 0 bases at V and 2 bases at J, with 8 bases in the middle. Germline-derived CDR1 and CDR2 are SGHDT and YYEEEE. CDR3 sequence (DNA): TGTGCCAGCAGCTTGGAGGGGTTACAAGAGACCCAGTACTTC. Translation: CASSLEGLQETQYF.

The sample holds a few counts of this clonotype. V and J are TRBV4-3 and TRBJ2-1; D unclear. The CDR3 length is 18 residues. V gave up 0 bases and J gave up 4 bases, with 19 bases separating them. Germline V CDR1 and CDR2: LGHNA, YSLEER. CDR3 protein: CASSQDSGLWSFYNEQFF. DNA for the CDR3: TGCGCCAGCAGCCAAGATTCTGGGTTATGGTCCTTTTACAATGAGCAGTTCTTC.

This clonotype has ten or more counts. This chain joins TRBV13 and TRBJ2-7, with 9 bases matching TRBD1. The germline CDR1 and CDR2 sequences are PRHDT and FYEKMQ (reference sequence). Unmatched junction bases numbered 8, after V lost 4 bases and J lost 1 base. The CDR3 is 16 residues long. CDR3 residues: CASSSGPGQGSYEQYF. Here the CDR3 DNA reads TGTGCCAGCAGCTCTGGACCGGGACAGGGATCCTACGAGCAGTACTTC.

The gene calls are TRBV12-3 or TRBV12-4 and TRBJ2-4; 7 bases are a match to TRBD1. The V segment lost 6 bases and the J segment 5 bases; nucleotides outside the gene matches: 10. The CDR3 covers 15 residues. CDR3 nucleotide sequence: TGTGCCAGCAGCCCCACAGGGGATCTGCAAAACATTCAGTACTTC. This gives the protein CASSPTGDLQNIQYF.

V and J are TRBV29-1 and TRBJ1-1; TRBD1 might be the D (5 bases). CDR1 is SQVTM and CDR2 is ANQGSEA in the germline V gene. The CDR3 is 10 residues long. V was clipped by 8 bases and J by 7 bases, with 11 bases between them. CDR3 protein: CSYSQGEAFF. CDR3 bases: TGCAGCTACAGCCAGGGTGAAGCTTTCTTT.

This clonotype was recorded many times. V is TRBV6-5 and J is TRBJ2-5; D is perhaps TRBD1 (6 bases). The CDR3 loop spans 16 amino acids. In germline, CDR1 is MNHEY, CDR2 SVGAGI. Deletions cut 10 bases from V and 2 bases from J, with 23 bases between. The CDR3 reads CATRKRTAYPQETQYF. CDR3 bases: TGTGCCACCCGCAAGCGGACAGCCTACCCTCAAGAGACCCAGTACTTC.